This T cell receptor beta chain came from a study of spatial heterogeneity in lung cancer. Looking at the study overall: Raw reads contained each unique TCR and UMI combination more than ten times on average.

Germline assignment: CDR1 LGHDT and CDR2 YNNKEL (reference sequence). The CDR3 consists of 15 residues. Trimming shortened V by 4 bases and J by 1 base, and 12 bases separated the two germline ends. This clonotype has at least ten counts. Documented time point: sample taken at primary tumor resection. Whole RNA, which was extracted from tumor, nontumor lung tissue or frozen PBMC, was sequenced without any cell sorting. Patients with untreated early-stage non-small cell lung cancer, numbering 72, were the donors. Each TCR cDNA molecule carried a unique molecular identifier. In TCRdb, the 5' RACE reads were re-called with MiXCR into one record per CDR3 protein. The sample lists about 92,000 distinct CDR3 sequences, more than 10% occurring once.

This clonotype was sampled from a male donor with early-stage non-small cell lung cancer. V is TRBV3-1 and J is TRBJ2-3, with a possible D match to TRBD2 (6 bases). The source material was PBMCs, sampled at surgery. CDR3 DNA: TGTGCCAGCAGCCCCGCGGGATCGGGCACAGATACGCAGTATTTT. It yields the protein CASSPAGSGTDTQYF.